What follows is one T cell receptor beta chain and its context. The antigen is not known. V was shortened by 5 bases and J by 3 bases, with 14 bases between the two germline ends. The CDR3 loop spans 14 amino acids. Per the germline V gene, CDR1 is SNHLY and CDR2 is FYNNEI. Here immunoSEQ multiplex PCR was the method, and the copy in TCRdb shows in-frame clones only, minus some. Found here are 120,000 or so clones, roughly 90% of them singletons; the top ten hold approximately 1.5%. This entry comes from a study of T cell responses to AZD1222 COVID-19 vaccine. Study summary: Pooled in the analysis were second doses at about 4 or about 12 weeks. Findings and caveats of the study: It should be noted that donors were predominantly white British and more often female, and clonal diversity was possibly underestimated. Nearly half of the spike-specific TCRs reportedly recognize variant regions that carry no mutations.

The TCR was taken from an adult in good health. The genes are TRBV2 and TRBJ2-7; weak D call: TRBD1 (6 bases). The sequenced sample was peripheral blood, obtained on day 0 of AZD1222 vaccination. CDR3 nucleotide sequence: TGTGCCAGCAGTCCTGACAGGTTCAACTACGAGCAGTACTTC. This encodes CASSPDRFNYEQYF.